The 8 T cell receptor beta chains given below trace back to one sample, sequenced in a study of T cells after yellow fever vaccination. TCRdb used MiXCR to reprocess the 5' RACE reads, holding one entry per CDR3 protein. Of approximately 300,000 distinct CDR3 sequences in the sample, roughly 6.8% were seen once. Sequenced here: PBMCs, sampled about 49 days after the first yellow fever vaccination. The receptors derive from a young man who received the YFV17D yellow fever vaccine.

The rearrangement joins TRBV18 to TRBJ2-1, with D perhaps matching TRBD2 (6 bases). The germline V and J ends were trimmed by 8 bases and 7 bases, with 21 bases remaining between them. This CDR3 comprises 15 residues. Germline V CDR1 and CDR2: KGHSH, LQKENI. Here the CDR3 DNA reads TGTGCCAGCAGATCACGAGTGGAGGGTTTGAATGAGCAGTTCTTC. Translation gives CASRSRVEGLNEQFF.

This clonotype has more than one count but fewer than ten. The V gene is TRBV5-1, the J gene TRBJ2-4; the D gene is possibly TRBD2 (6 bases). V was shortened by 4 bases and J by 0 bases, with 8 bases between the two germline ends. Germline V CDR1 and CDR2: SGHRS, YFSETQ. This CDR3 has 14 residues. The CDR3 spells CASSKGLAKNIQYF. CDR3 in DNA: TGCGCCAGCAGCAAGGGACTAGCCAAAAACATTCAGTACTTC. Complete variable domain (other parts from reference TRBV5-1 and TRBJ2-4): KAGVTQTPRYLIKTRGQQVTLSCSPISGHRSVSWYQQTPGQGLQFLFEYFSETQRNKGNFPGRFSGRQFSNSRSEMNVSTLELGDSALYLCASSKGLAKNIQYFGAGTRLSVL.

This clonotype was seen ten or more times. This chain connects TRBV12-3 or TRBV12-4 to TRBJ2-2; no clear D. V gave up 5 bases and J gave up 6 bases, with 10 bases separating them. This CDR3 comprises 13 residues. In DNA form, the CDR3 reads TGTGCCAGCAGTCCCTATATCGCCGGGGAGCTGTTTTTT. This codes for CASSPYIAGELFF.

Ten or more counts support this clonotype. As DNA, the CDR3 is TGTGCCAGCGCCGTAACTAGCGGGCCTCTCACAGATACGCAGTATTTT. This sequence encodes CASAVTSGPLTDTQYF. The chain links TRBV7-9 to TRBJ2-3; TRBD2 matches at 9 bases. Trimming at V came to 8 bases and at J to 2 bases, leaving 11 bases not matched to a gene. The germline V gene has CDR1 SEHNR and CDR2 FQNEAQ (reference sequence). There are 16 residues in the CDR3. The full variable domain, with the rest looked up from reference TRBV7-9 and TRBJ2-3, is DTGVSQNPRHKITKRGQNVTFRCDPISEHNRLYWYRQTLGQGPEFLTYFQNEAQLEKSRLLSDRFSAERPKGSFSTLEIQRTEQGDSAMYLCASAVTSGPLTDTQYFGPGTRLTVL.

This clonotype was observed a few times. The chain couples TRBV18 to TRBJ1-2; a possible D gene is TRBD1 (5 bases). V lost 3 bases and J lost 0, with 11 bases in between. CDR1 and CDR2 (germline): KGHSH, LQKENI. This CDR3 contains 15 residues. The CDR3 DNA follows: TGTGCCAGCTCACCCGGGGCCGCAGCTAACTATGGCTACACCTTC. Its translation is CASSPGAAANYGYTF.

This clonotype was seen more than once but under ten times. The chain carries TRBV30 and TRBJ2-6; D is possibly TRBD2 (6 bases). Trimming removed 5 bases from V and 2 bases from J, with 28 bases in between. In germline, CDR1 is GTSNPN, CDR2 SVGIG (reference sequence). The CDR3 spans 20 residues. This CDR3 is CAWEWEVLEGGSTGANVLTF. The CDR3 DNA follows: TGTGCCTGGGAGTGGGAGGTTTTGGAGGGAGGTTCTACTGGGGCCAACGTCCTGACTTTC.

The genes are TRBV6-1 and TRBJ1-2; D unclear. The CDR3 is made up of 14 amino acids. Germline CDR1 and CDR2: MNHNS and SASEGT. Between the trimmed V and J ends, which lost 5 bases and 4 bases, there was a span of 14 bases. This CDR3 reads CASSPVGWVYGYTF. In nucleotides, the CDR3 is TGTGCCAGCAGTCCGGTGGGGTGGGTCTATGGCTACACCTTC.

This clonotype has a count of ten or more. V gene TRBV20-1 combines with J gene TRBJ2-7; D is possibly TRBD1 or TRBD2 (5 bases each). Trimming cost V 3 bases and J 0 bases, with 12 bases left between them. The CDR3 extends over 14 amino acids. Per germline, CDR1 DFQATT and CDR2 SNEGSKA (reference sequence). The CDR3 here is CSARGTESSYEQYV. Here the CDR3 DNA reads TGCAGTGCTAGGGGGACGGAGAGCTCCTACGAGCAGTACGTC.